These 30 T cell receptor beta chains were all obtained from the same sample, sequenced in a study of blood T cell repertoires in COVID-19. Sequenced by immunoSEQ multiplex PCR; TCRdb stores in-frame clones only, minus some. The table has around 140,000 clones, around 89% seen once. Sequencing was carried out using peripheral blood. All receptors derive from a human donor with COVID-19, enrolled during active disease. The donor label of this sample is uncertain.

The J gene is TRBJ2-5, the V gene TRBV7-9; 7 positions match TRBD1. The CDR3 contains 16 residues. J gave up 5 bases and V 5 bases, and 14 bases lay outside the gene matches. Germline V gene lookup returns CDR1 SEHNR and CDR2 FQNEAQ (reference sequence). The DNA of the CDR3 is TGTGCCAGCAGCCAGCTTGGCACAGGGGCAGGGGAGACCCAGTACTTC. Amino acids: CASSQLGTGAGETQYF.

DNA for the CDR3: TGTGCCAGCAGCTCCGCATTCCGGGACAATGAGCAGTTCTTC. Protein product: CASSSAFRDNEQFF. The chain employs TRBV7-3 and TRBJ2-1; no clear D gene. This CDR3 comprises 14 residues. Trimming pared 4 bases from V and 5 bases from J, leaving 12 bases between. CDR1 and CDR2 (germline): SGHTA, FQGTGA.

This clone was seen only once. The chain is built from TRBV12-3 or TRBV12-4 and TRBJ1-2; a possible D gene is TRBD1 (6 bases). Between the trimmed V and J ends, which lost 10 bases and 6 bases, there was a span of 12 bases. This CDR3 contains 11 residues. CDR3 in amino acids: CATTRGDGYTF. CDR3 nucleotide sequence: TGTGCCACCACCAGGGGTGATGGCTACACCTTC.

This clone came up once. This sequence joins TRBV29-1 and TRBJ2-7, with D possibly TRBD1 on 6 matching bases. CDR3 length: 14 amino acids. The V gene's germline CDR1 is SQVTM and CDR2 ANQGSEA. V was cut by 0 bases and J by 4 bases, with 13 bases left in between. CDR3 amino acids: CSVEESGRGYEQYF. CDR3 coding DNA: TGCAGCGTTGAAGAAAGCGGCAGGGGATACGAGCAGTACTTC.

V and J are TRBV10-1 and TRBJ2-7; TRBD2 is a possible D gene (6 bases). Trimming took off 4 bases at V and 5 bases at J, with 15 bases between the two ends. The CDR3 is made up of 14 amino acids. Germline CDR1 and CDR2: WNHNN and SYGVQD (reference sequence). The CDR3 loop reads CASSAIQGLDEQYF. CDR3 nucleotide sequence: TGCGCCAGCAGTGCAATCCAGGGACTGGACGAGCAGTACTTC.

This clone showed up just once. The rearrangement links TRBV18 to TRBJ2-7; tentative D call: TRBD1 (6 bases). The CDR3 totals 14 residues. Germline V gives CDR1 KGHSH, CDR2 LQKENI. The ends were cut back, 3 bases at V and 3 bases at J, with 12 bases in the middle. The DNA for the CDR3 is TGTGCCAGCTCACCCGGGGCCAGGGGCTACGAGCAGTACTTC. Translation gives CASSPGARGYEQYF.

The V gene is TRBV5-4, the J gene TRBJ1-1; tentative D call: TRBD1 (5 bases). Germline V gene sequence: CDR1 SGHNT, CDR2 YYREEE (reference sequence). Trimming removed 5 bases from V and 1 base from J, with 12 bases in between. There are 14 residues in the CDR3. CDR3 region: CASRAGRGNTEAFF. As DNA, the CDR3 is TGTGCCAGCAGAGCGGGACGGGGGAACACTGAAGCTTTCTTT.

The chain uses TRBV28 and TRBJ2-7; 9 nucleotides agree with TRBD2. Germline V gene sequence: CDR1 MDHEN, CDR2 SYDVKM. The CDR3 totals 15 residues. V shed 2 bases and J 7 bases; nucleotides not matched to a gene: 9. The CDR3 DNA sequence: TGTGCCAGCAGTTTAATGGTAGCGGGAGCGCAAGAGCAGTACTTC. It yields the protein CASSLMVAGAQEQYF.

The chain carries TRBV18 and TRBJ1-4, with no clear D. V was cut by 2 bases and J by 0 bases, with 16 bases left in between. CDR3 length: 18 residues. Germline V gene sequence: CDR1 KGHSH, CDR2 LQKENI. For the CDR3, the DNA is TGTGCCAGCTCACCAGGTCCAGACCTAGGTACAACTAATGAAAAACTGTTTTTT. It is translated as CASSPGPDLGTTNEKLFF.

By its share, this clone is large. The DNA for the CDR3 is TGTGCCAGCAGCTCAGGGGTTTCCTATAATTCACCCCTCCACTTT. It specifies CASSSGVSYNSPLHF. The V and J genes are TRBV7-9 and TRBJ1-6; perhaps TRBD1 as D (6 bases). The germline gives CDR1 SEHNR, CDR2 FQNEAQ (reference sequence). V lost 4 bases and J 1 base, leaving 8 bases between the germline ends. CDR3 length: 15 amino acids.

This sequence joins TRBV6-2 or TRBV6-3 and TRBJ1-1; TRBD1 aligns across 7 bases. V was pared by 4 bases and J by 1 base, with 6 bases of the junction left unmatched. Germline V gene sequence: CDR1 MNHEY, CDR2 SVGEGT. The CDR3 runs to 15 residues. The CDR3 sequence: CASSWGDRANTEAFF. Here the CDR3 DNA reads TGTGCCAGCAGTTGGGGTGACAGGGCGAACACTGAAGCTTTCTTT.

This chain links TRBV30 with TRBJ1-1; TRBD1 is a possible D gene (5 bases). The germline V gene has CDR1 GTSNPN and CDR2 SVGIG (reference sequence). V shed 2 bases and J shed 7 bases, with 8 bases lying between them. This CDR3 comprises 11 residues. The chain's CDR3 is CAWSMGGEAFF. CDR3 coding DNA: TGTGCCTGGAGTATGGGGGGTGAAGCTTTCTTT.

The V gene is TRBV5-5, the J gene TRBJ1-2; D not resolved. V lost 3 bases and J 4 bases, leaving 13 bases between the germline ends. Germline loops: CDR1 SGHKS, CDR2 YYEKEE (reference sequence). CDR3 size: 14 residues. CDR3 loop: CASSWILEPYGYTF. The CDR3 nucleotides are TGTGCCAGCAGCTGGATACTGGAGCCCTATGGCTACACCTTC. Full variable domain (outside the CDR3, taken from reference TRBV5-5 and TRBJ1-2): DAGVTQSPTHLIKTRGQQVTLRCSPISGHKSVSWYQQVLGQGPQFIFQYYEKEERGRGNFPDRFSARQFPNYSSELNVNALLLGDSALYLCASSWILEPYGYTFGSGTRLTVV.

The rearrangement joins TRBV6-5 to TRBJ1-6; 7 positions agree with TRBD1. V dropped 7 bases and J dropped 14; count of bases not matched to a gene: 17. Per the germline V gene, CDR1 is MNHEY and CDR2 is SVGAGI. CDR3 length equals 15 residues. The CDR3 nucleotides read TGTGCCAGCACCCAGACAGGGAGAGACATCGGGGCCCTCCACTTT. The encoded protein is CASTQTGRDIGALHF.

This chain connects TRBV4-1 to TRBJ2-2, with 7 positions matching TRBD2. In germline, CDR1 is MGHRA, CDR2 YSYEKL. The V and J ends lost 0 bases and 1 base, in that order; junction bases with no gene match: 2. This CDR3 contains 16 residues. The CDR3 is CASSQDVAGNTGELFF. DNA for the CDR3: TGCGCCAGCAGCCAAGATGTAGCGGGGAACACCGGGGAGCTGTTTTTT.

The sample holds a few counts of this clone. The rearrangement uses TRBV2 and TRBJ1-2; the match to TRBD1 covers 8 bases. CDR1 is SNHLY, CDR2 FYNNEI, per germline. This CDR3 has 14 amino acids. The V gene end was trimmed by 5 bases and the J gene end by 3 bases; junction bases not matched to a gene: 5. The CDR3: CASSSRGRDYGYTF. The CDR3 DNA reads TGTGCCAGCAGTTCCAGGGGGCGCGACTATGGCTACACCTTC.

In its sample, this clone was seen once. The gene calls are TRBV5-1 and TRBJ2-1; 9 nucleotides match TRBD2. This CDR3 region has 16 residues. Looked up from germline, CDR1 is SGHRS and CDR2 is YFSETQ. V shed 4 bases, J shed 2 bases, and the junction held 7 bases outside the gene matches. CDR3: CASSVSGSTTYNEQFF. The DNA for the CDR3 is TGCGCCAGCAGCGTTAGCGGGAGTACGACCTACAATGAGCAGTTCTTC. Full variable domain (missing parts from reference TRBV5-1 and TRBJ2-1): KAGVTQTPRYLIKTRGQQVTLSCSPISGHRSVSWYQQTPGQGLQFLFEYFSETQRNKGNFPGRFSGRQFSNSRSEMNVSTLELGDSALYLCASSVSGSTTYNEQFFGPGTRLTVL.

This rearrangement joins TRBV6-5 to TRBJ1-1; D gene ambiguous. The CDR3 covers 13 residues. The germline gives CDR1 MNHEY, CDR2 SVGAGI. Trimming shortened V by 5 bases and J by 1 base, and 8 bases separated the two germline ends. The CDR3 DNA follows: TGTGCCAGCAGTCCCTCAGGGAACACTGAAGCTTTCTTT. It is translated as CASSPSGNTEAFF.

This clone is a singleton in its sample. V and J are TRBV23-1 and TRBJ1-6; 10 nucleotides agree with TRBD1. TRBV23-1 is filed as an ORF, its function uncertain. The CDR3 runs 16 residues. The trim removed 0 bases at V and 10 bases at J, leaving 6 bases unmatched. CDR3 residues: CASSQSVTGGWSPLHF. The CDR3 coding sequence is TGCGCCAGCAGTCAATCGGTGACAGGGGGCTGGTCACCCCTCCACTTT.

This rearrangement joins TRBV18 to TRBJ2-7, with TRBD1 identical over 8 bases. Germline V gene lookup returns CDR1 KGHSH and CDR2 LQKENI. This CDR3 region has 15 residues. V was pared by 0 bases and J by 3 bases, with 4 bases of the junction left unmatched. The CDR3 DNA sequence: TGTGCCAGCTCACCACCGACAGGGGTAGTCTACGAGCAGTACTTC. This encodes CASSPPTGVVYEQYF.

This clone has more than one count but fewer than ten. This chain connects TRBV18 to TRBJ1-1; 10 bases agree with TRBD1. The ends lost 6 bases at V and 4 bases at J; junction bases unmatched: 11. The length of the CDR3 is 16 residues. The V gene's germline CDR1 is KGHSH and CDR2 LQKENI. Written as DNA, the CDR3 is TGTGCCAGCTCCCTAGGGACAGGGGAGTTGAGCACTGAAGCTTTCTTT. Its protein product is CASSLGTGELSTEAFF.

The chain couples TRBV3-1 (or the pseudogene TRBV3-2) to TRBJ2-7; 7 positions match TRBD2. CDR1 is LGHDT, CDR2 YNNKEL, per germline (reference sequence). The CDR3 is 15 amino acids. J was trimmed by 0 bases and V by 10 bases; bases with no gene match: 12. In nucleotides, the CDR3 is TGTGCCATTCGCTCCCCGACTAGCCGCTCCTACGAGCAGTACTTC. This codes for CAIRSPTSRSYEQYF.

A single count supports this clone. V gene TRBV6-5 combines with J gene TRBJ1-1; possibly TRBD1 for D (5 bases). The CDR3 has 14 residues. The germline gives CDR1 MNHEY, CDR2 SVGAGI. V lost 7 bases and J lost 5, with 17 bases in between. The CDR3 region has the DNA TGTGCCAGCACCCAGACTACGCGGGGGACTGAAGCTTTCTTT. This sequence encodes CASTQTTRGTEAFF.

J is TRBJ1-4 and V is TRBV30, with 7 bases identical to TRBD1. Per germline, CDR1 GTSNPN and CDR2 SVGIG (reference sequence). The CDR3 spans 14 residues. With 5 bases clipped from V and 0 bases from J, the junction kept 3 bases outside the gene matches. CDR3 sequence reads: CAWGTGATNEKLFF. The CDR3 bases are TGTGCCTGGGGCACAGGGGCAACTAATGAAAAACTGTTTTTT.

In this sample, this clone turned up once. The CDR3 spells CAISERGDRVVAVGQPQHF. DNA of the CDR3: TGTGCCATCAGTGAGAGGGGGGACAGGGTAGTCGCTGTTGGTCAGCCCCAGCATTTT. The chain couples TRBV10-3 to TRBJ1-5, with TRBD1 matching over 9 bases. This CDR3 region has 19 residues. Germline CDR1 is ENHRY and CDR2 is SYGVKD. V shed 2 bases, J shed 6 bases, and the junction held 17 bases outside the gene matches.

V is TRBV10-3 and J is TRBJ2-2, with TRBD1 matching 8 bases. Germline-derived CDR1 and CDR2 are ENHRY and SYGVKD. The CDR3 extends over 13 amino acids. V was pared by 7 bases and J by 7 bases, with 5 bases of the junction left unmatched. CDR3 nucleotides: TGTGCCATCAAGCAGGGGGCAGGCGGGGAGCTGTTTTTT. Protein: CAIKQGAGGELFF.

The rearrangement uses TRBV18 and TRBJ1-6; D may be TRBD1 (6 bases). CDR1 is KGHSH and CDR2 is LQKENI in the germline V gene. V lost 0 bases to trimming and J lost 8 bases, with 20 bases between them. The CDR3 has 18 amino acids. The CDR3 spells CASSPPGGGYTLDSPLHF. The CDR3 coding sequence is TGTGCCAGCTCACCACCGGGAGGGGGGTATACTTTGGATTCACCCCTCCACTTT.

The V gene is TRBV7-2, the J gene TRBJ2-3, with 7 bases identical to TRBD1. Germline V gene sequence: CDR1 SGHTA, CDR2 FQGNSA. The length of the CDR3 is 14 residues. Trimming removed 1 base from V and 4 bases from J; junction bases left unmatched: 2. The CDR3 is CASSLGQGADTQYF. DNA for the CDR3: TGTGCCAGCAGCTTAGGACAGGGAGCAGATACGCAGTATTTT.

The genes are TRBV15 and TRBJ1-1; the D gene is possibly TRBD1 (5 bases). Trimming took off 3 bases at V and 6 bases at J, with 8 bases between the two ends. Germline V lookup: CDR1 LNHNV, CDR2 YYDKDF (reference sequence). This CDR3 has 12 residues. CDR3 amino acids: CATSSDRPEAFF. CDR3 coding DNA: TGTGCCACCAGCAGTGACAGACCTGAAGCTTTCTTT.

The V and J genes are TRBV2 and TRBJ2-3; TRBD2 agrees at 10 bases. Germline assignment: CDR1 SNHLY and CDR2 FYNNEI. After removal of 1 base from V and 5 bases from J, the junction contained 6 bases not matched to a gene. The CDR3 contains 16 residues. Here the CDR3 DNA reads TGTGCCAGCAGTGAAGAAAGCGGGGGGGCTTTAGATACGCAGTATTTT. It translates to CASSEESGGALDTQYF.